This passage covers 9 T cell receptor beta chains from one sample sequenced in a study of blood T cell repertoires in COVID-19. TCRdb keeps only in-frame clones here, not all; method: immunoSEQ multiplex PCR. Among about 200,000 clones, about 88% were seen once, and the ten largest hold roughly 5.6%. Sequences were obtained from peripheral blood. Receptor source: a man between 40 and 49 years old with active or convalescent COVID-19.

The J gene is TRBJ2-3, the V gene TRBV5-1, with 9 nucleotides matching TRBD1. V lost 4 bases, J lost 3 bases, and 9 bases stayed unmatched. The CDR3 contains 16 residues. From germline, CDR1 is SGHRS and CDR2 YFSETQ. The DNA of the CDR3 is TGCGCCAGCAGCACAAACCCGGGACAGGGAACAGATACGCAGTATTTT. As protein: CASSTNPGQGTDTQYF.

The rearrangement joins TRBV29-1 to TRBJ1-5, with 7 bases aligning to TRBD1. This CDR3 is built from 14 residues. The trim removed 6 bases at V and 1 base at J, leaving 6 bases unmatched. Per the germline V gene, CDR1 is SQVTM and CDR2 is ANQGSEA. CDR3 DNA: TGCAGCGTGGTCTACAGGGGCAGCAATCAGCCCCAGCATTTT. It is translated as CSVVYRGSNQPQHF.

The chain couples TRBV20-1 to TRBJ2-3; D is uncertain. V shed 6 bases and J shed 4 bases, with 8 bases lying between them. CDR3 length: 11 residues. Germline CDR1 DFQATT, CDR2 SNEGSKA (reference sequence). The CDR3 reads CSAATADTQYF. The CDR3 coding sequence is TGCAGTGCCGCCACAGCAGATACGCAGTATTTT.

V gene TRBV19 combines with J gene TRBJ2-2; D unresolved. In germline, CDR1 is LNHDA, CDR2 SQIVND (reference sequence). CDR3 size: 16 residues. V was pared by 3 bases and J by 2 bases, with 13 bases between. CDR3 coding DNA: TGTGCCAGTAGTATTCCTTCGGGTCCAAACACCGGGGAGCTGTTTTTT. It is translated as CASSIPSGPNTGELFF. Drawing the rest from reference TRBV19 and TRBJ2-2, the complete variable domain is DGGITQSPKYLFRKEGQNVTLSCEQNLNHDAMYWYRQDPGQGLRLIYYSQIVNDFQKGDIAEGYSVSREKKESFPLTVTSAQKNPTAFYLCASSIPSGPNTGELFFGEGSRLTVL.

This clone was seen more than once but under ten times. V and J are TRBV5-1 and TRBJ1-1; a weak D match, TRBD1 (6 bases). Trimming left V 4 bases short and J 1 base short, with 11 bases between. The CDR3 is made up of 14 amino acids. CDR1 is SGHRS, CDR2 YFSETQ, per germline. The CDR3 nucleotides are TGCGCCAGCAGCCCAGGGACAACGAACACTGAAGCTTTCTTT. Residues: CASSPGTTNTEAFF.

This clone is a singleton in its sample. The genes are TRBV19 and TRBJ2-7; a possible D gene is TRBD1 (6 bases). The CDR3 sequence is 14 residues long. The V gene's germline CDR1 is LNHDA and CDR2 SQIVND (reference sequence). Trimming stripped 4 bases from V and 3 bases from J, with 13 bases between. For the CDR3, the DNA is TGTGCCAGTAGTACGGCAGGGGATTTCTACGAGCAGTACTTC. Its translation: CASSTAGDFYEQYF. Full variable domain (missing parts from reference TRBV19 and TRBJ2-7): DGGITQSPKYLFRKEGQNVTLSCEQNLNHDAMYWYRQDPGQGLRLIYYSQIVNDFQKGDIAEGYSVSREKKESFPLTVTSAQKNPTAFYLCASSTAGDFYEQYFGPGTRLTVT.

This clone was recorded once. This chain joins TRBV18 and TRBJ1-6; unclear D gene. Germline assignment: CDR1 KGHSH and CDR2 LQKENI. V was clipped by 3 bases and J by 0 bases, with 3 bases between them. The CDR3 is made up of 14 amino acids. CDR3 DNA: TGTGCCAGCTCACCGGCCTCCTATAATTCACCCCTCCACTTT. This translates into CASSPASYNSPLHF.

The rearrangement joins TRBV7-2 to TRBJ2-1; TRBD2 aligns across 7 bases. CDR1 is SGHTA, CDR2 FQGNSA, per germline. The length of the CDR3 is 16 residues. Trimming at V came to 2 bases and at J to 5 bases, leaving 9 bases not matched to a gene. This chain's CDR3 is CASSLRSGTGHNEQFF. In DNA form, the CDR3 reads TGTGCCAGCAGCTTAAGGAGCGGGACTGGCCACAATGAGCAGTTCTTC.

The chain couples TRBV11-3 to TRBJ2-1; TRBD2 might be the D (6 bases). The CDR3 consists of 17 residues. Germline lookup yields CDR1 SGHNT and CDR2 YENEEA. Trimming cost V 2 bases and J 0 bases, with 14 bases left between them. DNA of the CDR3: TGTGCCAGCAGCTTAATGGGGAGGAGTAGCTCCTACAATGAGCAGTTCTTC. Translating it yields CASSLMGRSSSYNEQFF.